The 26 T cell receptor beta chains listed next were all sequenced from one sample in a study of T cells in Graves' hyperthyroidism and ophthalmopathy. RNA transcripts were the template for amplifying TCR beta CDR3 regions. Researchers ran a first-round RT-PCR on the TCR CDR3 using the HTBI primer set. From the multiplex PCR reads, TCRdb called clonotypes with MiXCR, one entry per CDR3 protein. The repertoire holds about 640,000 distinct CDR3 sequences, about a fifth seen once, with 30% to 40% in the top ten. The material sequenced was blood. The receptor set was obtained from a man aged 30 to 39 with Graves' ophthalmopathy.

The V and J genes are TRBV9 and TRBJ1-1; weak D call: TRBD1 (6 bases). Trimming cost V 4 bases and J 2 bases, with 15 bases left between them. CDR3 size: 15 residues. Germline CDR1 reads SGDLS; CDR2 reads YYNGEE. Written as DNA, the CDR3 is TGTGCCAGCAGCCCCCGAGGGGGTGGAAACACTGAAGCTTTCTTT. Its protein product is CASSPRGGGNTEAFF.

In its sample, this clonotype was seen a few times. The rearrangement links TRBV27 to TRBJ2-7, with 7 bases that match TRBD2. The CDR3 consists of 15 residues. Germline loops: CDR1 MNHEY, CDR2 SMNVEV (reference sequence). V was pared by 5 bases and J by 2 bases, with 9 bases of the junction left unmatched. The CDR3 protein is CASSTRERGTYEQYF. The CDR3 nucleotides read TGTGCCAGCAGTACCAGAGAGCGGGGAACCTACGAGCAGTACTTC.

The rearrangement joins TRBV24-1 to TRBJ2-7; no definite D call. V lost 5 bases and J lost 2, with 15 bases in between. The CDR3 sequence is 15 residues long. Germline V gene lookup returns CDR1 KGHDR and CDR2 SFDVKD. The CDR3 is CATSGSVGDPYEQYF. Here the CDR3 DNA reads TGTGCCACCAGTGGTTCGGTAGGTGACCCCTACGAGCAGTACTTC.

The chain couples TRBV3-1 to TRBJ2-4; 8 positions agree with TRBD1. V shed 4 bases, J shed 2 bases, and the junction held 7 bases outside the gene matches. CDR1 and CDR2 from the germline V gene are LGHDT and YNNKEL (reference sequence). This CDR3 has 16 amino acids. The CDR3 loop is CASSPRDRSTKNIQYF. The CDR3 region has the DNA TGTGCCAGCAGCCCCCGGGACAGGTCAACCAAAAACATTCAGTACTTC.

V is TRBV5-5 and J is TRBJ1-5; TRBD1 matches at 8 bases. The CDR3 has 15 amino acids. The J segment lost 6 bases and the V segment lost 1 base, leaving 6 bases of the junction unmatched. Germline V gene sequence: CDR1 SGHKS, CDR2 YYEKEE (reference sequence). Here the CDR3 reads CASSLKTGGFQPQHF. The CDR3, as DNA: TGTGCCAGCAGCTTGAAAACAGGGGGATTTCAGCCCCAGCATTTT.

This clonotype was seen only a few times. The rearrangement links TRBV12-3 or TRBV12-4 to TRBJ2-7; D tentatively fits TRBD1 or TRBD2 (6 bases each). V lost 3 bases to trimming and J lost 0 bases, with 18 bases between them. The CDR3 loop spans 17 amino acids. The DNA of the CDR3 is TGTGCCAGCAGTTTTTTCCCCGGGGGCATCCTCTCCTACGAGCAGTACTTC. Translation gives CASSFFPGGILSYEQYF.

There are many counts of this clonotype. V is TRBV28 and J is TRBJ2-3; 10 nucleotides agree with TRBD1. V was pared by 3 bases and J by 3 bases, with 12 bases of the junction left unmatched. CDR1 and CDR2 from the germline V gene are MDHEN and SYDVKM. This CDR3 has 18 residues. The CDR3, as DNA: TGTGCCAGCAGTTTCCCGGTGATGGGGGGACAGGGGACAGATACGCAGTATTTT. The encoded protein is CASSFPVMGGQGTDTQYF.

This clonotype occurred a few times. The chain employs TRBV28 and TRBJ2-1, with 9 bases identical to TRBD2. Germline trimming cut 3 bases from V and 6 bases from J; bases unmatched to any gene: 3. CDR1 and CDR2 (germline): MDHEN, SYDVKM. The CDR3 consists of 14 residues. DNA for the CDR3: TGTGCCAGCAGTTTCCTAGCGGGAAGCAATGAGCAGTTCTTC. This gives the protein CASSFLAGSNEQFF.

This clonotype was observed a handful of times. This sequence joins TRBV12-5 and TRBJ1-2; no clear D. The CDR3 spans 14 residues. The germline V gene encodes CDR1 LGHNT and CDR2 FRNRAP. The CDR3: CAQRPGETNYGYTF. The CDR3 DNA follows: TGTGCCCAACGTCCGGGAGAAACTAACTATGGCTACACCTTC.

This clonotype was counted many times. V and J are TRBV14 and TRBJ2-1, with D unresolved. The germline gives CDR1 SGHDN, CDR2 FVKESK. V was trimmed by 2 bases and J by 4 bases, leaving 6 bases between them. The CDR3 has 13 residues. The CDR3 nucleotides read TGTGCCAGCAGCCAAAGGACGTACAATGAGCAGTTCTTC. This codes for CASSQRTYNEQFF.

The rearrangement links TRBV5-8 to TRBJ1-2; 8 bases align to TRBD1. CDR3 length: 13 amino acids. The germline gives CDR1 SGHTS, CDR2 YDEGEE. Trimming took 4 bases from V and 7 from J; bases not matched to a gene: 6. DNA for the CDR3: TGTGCCAGCAGCCTTGACAGGGGTCGTGGCTACACCTTC. Translation gives CASSLDRGRGYTF.

A few counts support this clonotype. This rearrangement joins TRBV9 to TRBJ1-6; D is ambiguous. CDR1 SGDLS and CDR2 YYNGEE come from the germline V gene. The CDR3 consists of 12 residues. V lost 3 bases and J 7 bases, leaving 5 bases between the germline ends. The CDR3 is CASSGVNSPLHF. The CDR3 bases are TGTGCCAGCAGCGGGGTGAATTCACCCCTCCACTTT.

Details on this clonotype: The CDR3 does not close with the conserved phenylalanine or tryptophan, likely indicating a read error. This sequence joins TRBV27 and TRBJ1-5; TRBD1 matches 12 bases. CDR3 size: 15 residues. The V gene end was trimmed by 8 bases and the J gene end by 5 bases; junction bases not matched to a gene: 7. CDR1 MNHEY and CDR2 SMNVEV come from the germline V gene (reference sequence). CDR3 residues: CASRVGTGGHQPQHS. The CDR3 DNA reads as TGTGCCAGCCGTGTCGGGACAGGGGGCCATCAGCCCCAGCATTCT.

This clonotype was seen ten or more times. J is TRBJ1-3 and V is TRBV7-2; weak D call: TRBD1 (6 bases). This CDR3 has 14 residues. CDR1 is SGHTA, CDR2 FQGNSA, per germline. V lost 8 bases and J lost 2, with 13 bases in between. The CDR3, as DNA: TGTGCCAGCTCACTACAGGGTGCTGGAAACACCATATATTTT. Translated: CASSLQGAGNTIYF.

Comment on this clonotype: This may be a read error: a much more frequent sequence differs by one nucleotide. This chain connects TRBV7-8 to TRBJ2-7; 11 bases agree with TRBD2. V trimming: 4 bases; J trimming: 1 base; junction bases outside the gene matches: 6. In germline, CDR1 is SGHVS, CDR2 FQNEAQ. The CDR3 is made up of 16 amino acids. CDR3 residues: CASSSIGTSGSYEQYF. DNA for the CDR3: TGTGCCAGCAGCTCTATCGGGACTAGCGGTTCCTACGAGCAGTACTTC.

Ten or more counts support this clonotype. The V call is TRBV11-2, the J call TRBJ2-7, with 13 bases aligning to TRBD2. In germline, CDR1 is SGHAT, CDR2 FQNNGV. Losses at the gene ends were 4 bases for V and 2 bases for J; bases not matched to a gene: 8. The CDR3 is made up of 17 amino acids. CDR3 sequence reads: CASSSNRGLAGAYEQYF. For the CDR3, the DNA is TGTGCCAGCAGCTCTAATCGAGGACTAGCGGGAGCCTACGAGCAGTACTTC. Based on the CDR3 plus reference TRBV11-2 and TRBJ2-7, the full variable domain is EAGVAQSPRYKIIEKRQSVAFWCNPISGHATLYWYQQILGQGPKLLIQFQNNGVVDDSQLPKDRFSAERLKGVDSTLKIQPAKLEDSAVYLCASSSNRGLAGAYEQYFGPGTRLTVT.

This clonotype appeared a few times. The chain combines TRBV4-1 with TRBJ2-7; D is possibly TRBD2 (6 bases). V lost 4 bases, J lost 4 bases, and 17 bases lay in between. CDR1 and CDR2 (germline): MGHRA, YSYEKL. The CDR3 has 15 residues. The CDR3 sequence is CASSPPGLNFYEQYF. The CDR3 nucleotides are TGCGCCAGCAGCCCCCCGGGACTGAATTTTTACGAGCAGTACTTC.

As regards this clonotype: A much larger clone lies one base from this, so it may be a read error. The CDR3 nucleotides are TGTGTCAGCAGTAGCCGGGACAGGGTATGGCCGAATCGATGGCGGGAGCTGTTTTTT. It specifies CVSSSRDRVWPNRWRELFF. The chain combines TRBV6-2 or TRBV6-3 with TRBJ2-2, with 9 bases aligning to TRBD1. This CDR3 region has 19 residues. Germline CDR1 is MNHEY and CDR2 is SVGEGT.

The chain is built from TRBV6-1 and TRBJ1-6; D ambiguous. V lost 5 bases to trimming and J lost 3 bases, with 8 bases between them. The CDR3 runs to 14 residues. Germline V lookup: CDR1 MNHNS, CDR2 SASEGT. The CDR3 nucleotides read TGTGCCAGCAGTCCAGGCATCTATAATTCACCCCTCCACTTT. Its translation: CASSPGIYNSPLHF.

Of note for this clonotype: At one end, the junction sequence differs from germline, possibly due to a read error. The gene calls are TRBV28 and TRBJ1-1, with D maybe TRBD1 (5 bases). The CDR3 runs to 13 residues. Germline loops: CDR1 MDHEN, CDR2 SYDVKM. CDR3 nucleotides: TGTGCCAGCAGTTTAACGGGGGATCCTGAAGCTCTCTTT. It encodes CASSLTGDPEALF.

This sequence joins TRBV7-9 and TRBJ2-2; D unresolved. Germline V gene data show CDR1 as SEHNR and CDR2 as FQNEAQ (reference sequence). Trimming pared 4 bases from V and 3 bases from J, leaving 9 bases between. The CDR3 contains 14 residues. This chain's CDR3 is CASSSWEDTGELFF. In nucleotides, the CDR3 is TGTGCCAGCAGCTCGTGGGAAGACACCGGGGAGCTGTTTTTT.

J is TRBJ2-1 and V is TRBV7-9; TRBD2 matches 9 bases. Germline CDR1 and CDR2: SEHNR and FQNEAQ (reference sequence). The V gene end was trimmed by 5 bases and the J gene end by 5 bases; junction bases not matched to a gene: 7. CDR3 size: 15 residues. CDR3 in DNA: TGTGCCAGCAGCGAAAGCGGGAGGACCAACAATGAGCAGTTCTTC. This sequence encodes CASSESGRTNNEQFF.

CDR3 sequence reads: CASRGLQGLADTQYF. The CDR3 coding sequence is TGTGCCAGCAGGGGGCTACAGGGGCTAGCGGATACGCAGTATTTT. The chain uses TRBV2 and TRBJ2-3; tentative D call: TRBD1 (7 bases). Per the germline V gene, CDR1 is SNHLY and CDR2 is FYNNEI. V was clipped by 6 bases and J by 6 bases, with 19 bases between them. This CDR3 is built from 15 residues.

Turning to this clonotype: This may be a read error, as it is one base from a much larger clone. The gene calls are TRBV20-1 and TRBJ2-7; 12 nucleotides match TRBD1. CDR1 DFQATT and CDR2 SNEGSKA come from the germline V gene (reference sequence). CDR3 size: 15 residues. V dropped 5 bases and J dropped 8; count of bases not matched to a gene: 13. Written as DNA, the CDR3 is TGCAGTGCTCGCCACCCGGGACAGGGGGCGGGAAAGCAGTACTTC. This codes for CSARHPGQGAGKQYF.

CDR3 residues: CASRLGQGGYTF. CDR3 sequence (DNA): TGTGCCAGCCGTTTAGGACAGGGAGGCTACACCTTC. The chain employs TRBV6-1 and TRBJ1-2; the match to TRBD1 covers 8 bases. The CDR3 totals 12 residues. The V and J ends lost 8 bases and 8 bases, in that order; junction bases with no gene match: 7. Germline values: CDR1 MNHNS, CDR2 SASEGT.

The chain joins TRBV18 to TRBJ2-2; possibly TRBD2 for D (5 bases). The germline gives CDR1 KGHSH, CDR2 LQKENI. V was cut by 4 bases and J by 4 bases, with 10 bases left in between. CDR3 length equals 14 residues. CDR3 nucleotides: TGTGCCAGCTCACAGAGAGAGGGCACCGGGGAGCTGTTTTTT. Its protein product is CASSQREGTGELFF.